A single sample is the source of the 7 T cell receptor beta chains below, sequenced in a study of tissue T cells after allogeneic stem cell transplantation. The assay was immunoSEQ multiplex PCR, and TCRdb's table has in-frame clones only and misses some. The sample includes roughly 50,000 clones, around 69% seen only once; the top ten take 0.7%. Sequences were obtained from sorted cells pooled from one or two spleens. The receptors come from a pool of C57BL/6 mice in good health.

On this clone itself: Gene and germline names: mouse. The CDR3 end lies 1 residue beyond the end of the read and is filled in from the germline J gene. The V call is TRBV31, the J call TRBJ2-7; D may correspond to TRBD1 or TRBD2 (6 bases each). V was shortened by 0 bases and J by 0 bases, with 12 bases between the two germline ends. Germline CDR1 and CDR2: GKSSPN and SITVG. The CDR3 totals 15 residues. Partial CDR3 DNA: TGTGCCTGGAGTCTAGGGGGGAGGAGCTCCTATGAACAGTAC. Translating it yields CAWSLGGRSSYEQY. The entire CDR3 protein reads CAWSLGGRSSYEQYF.

About this clone: Genes and germline come from the mouse. The read terminates 1 residue before the CDR3 end, so the remaining end is supplied by the germline J gene. This chain uses TRBV4 with TRBJ2-7; 9 bases line up with TRBD1. V was pared by 4 bases and J by 4 bases, with 8 bases of the junction left unmatched. Germline-derived CDR1 and CDR2 are LGHDT and YNNKQL (reference sequence). The CDR3 runs to 15 residues. The DNA read from the CDR3 is TGTGCCAGCAGCTCCCCCGGGACAGGGCTTTATGAACAGTAC. This sequence encodes CASSSPGTGLYEQY. The full CDR3 protein is CASSSPGTGLYEQYF.

For this clone: Gene names refer to mouse genes. The missing CDR3 end, 1 residue past where the read stops, is filled in from the germline J gene. The V and J genes are TRBV5 and TRBJ2-3; 8 nucleotides agree with TRBD1. The V gene's germline CDR1 is LGHNA and CDR2 YNLKQL (reference sequence). The CDR3 runs 15 residues. V gave up 0 bases and J gave up 5 bases; unmatched junction bases: 4. The CDR3 bases that were read are TGTGCCAGCAGCCAAGAGAGAACAGGGGGAGAAACGCTGTAT. Its protein is CASSQERTGGETLY. The CDR3 in full is CASSQERTGGETLYF.

For this clone: The germline and genes are mouse ones. The read terminates 1 residue ahead of where the CDR3 ends, so the germline J gene completes it. This rearrangement joins TRBV1 to TRBJ1-3; D remains unclear. The germline V and J ends were trimmed by 2 bases and 0 bases, with 2 bases remaining between them. CDR1 and CDR2 from the germline V gene are NSQYPW and LRSPGD (reference sequence). The CDR3 has 13 amino acids. The sequenced part of the CDR3 DNA is TGCACCTGCAGTGCAAATTCTGGAAATACGCTCTAT. Its protein product is CTCSANSGNTLY. The CDR3 in its entirety is CTCSANSGNTLYF.

With respect to this clone: Gene names and germline refer to mouse. Sequencing ends 1 residue short of the CDR3 end; the germline J gene provides the rest. The J gene is TRBJ1-1, the V gene TRBV1, with 8 bases identical to TRBD1. The CDR3 runs 15 residues. Germline CDR1 and CDR2: NSQYPW and LRSPGD (reference sequence). J gave up 1 base and V 2 bases, and 3 bases lay outside the gene matches. The CDR3 DNA, read in part, is TGCACCTGCAGTGCAAGGACAGGGATAAACACAGAAGTCTTC. Protein sequence: CTCSARTGINTEVF. The CDR3 reads in full as CTCSARTGINTEVFF.

Details on this clone: The gene symbols are mouse symbols. Read sequence stops 1 residue before the CDR3 end, and the germline J gene provides the missing end. The chain employs TRBV12-2 and TRBJ1-3, with D uncertain. This CDR3 is built from 14 residues. V was pared by 0 bases and J by 1 base, with 6 bases between. Germline V gives CDR1 SGHLS, CDR2 HYDKME. The covered CDR3 bases are TGTGCCAGCTCTCTCGAGGACTCTGGAAATACGCTCTAT. This encodes CASSLEDSGNTLY. The whole CDR3 sequence is CASSLEDSGNTLYF.

This clone has just one count. The gene names given are mouse names. The observed sequence ends 1 residue before the CDR3 terminus, with the missing tail filled in from the germline J gene. The V call is TRBV17, the J call TRBJ2-5; 11 positions match TRBD2. V shed 5 bases, J shed 6 bases, and the junction held 7 bases outside the gene matches. The CDR3 sequence is 15 residues long. CDR1 is MNHDT, CDR2 YYDKIL, per germline. The CDR3 loop reads CASSPTGGAGDTQYF. The CDR3 bases that were read are TGTGCTAGCAGTCCTACTGGGGGGGCAGGGGACACCCAGTAC.